This T cell receptor beta chain was captured by sequencing in a study of blood T cell repertoires in COVID-19 (dated by TCRdb to the early 2020s). Turning to the overall study: Collaborator samples came from the United States, Italy and Spain and covered acute and convalescent phases of COVID-19. The material from the prospective study consisted of cDNA or gDNA derived from T cells, B-cell-depleted T cells, or PBMCs. Nearly every sample came with metadata listing a de-identified subject ID, COVID-19 status, age in years and sex. The repertoires were made available in a free public database intended to serve as a resource for research on the immune response to SARS-CoV-2. Samples came from the ongoing ImmuneRACE study (first 160 participants) plus 1,254 subjects from 6 global collaborators. HLA class I and class II types, where available, came from metadata supplied by the sample provider rather than from assay-based typing. Subjects who had been exposed to COVID-19, were actively infected with it, or had recovered from it provided the deeply sampled blood TCRbeta repertoires that made up the dataset. Study-wide conclusions, independent of this receptor: How much clinical and demographic metadata was included differed by source and by participant, and the metadata was provided uncurated.

In the case of this clone: Its antigen remains unidentified. The input lacks base qualities; no much larger clone sits a single base away.

In Seattle, one collaborating source enrolled patients while the infection was active and tracked those patients longitudinally over the course of disease. The collaborating institutions used their own protocols to collect whole blood in K2EDTA tubes. For TCRbeta analysis, collaborator samples were shipped as frozen whole blood, as isolated PBMCs, or as DNA extracted from either sample type. The CDR3 contains 15 residues, cysteine and phenylalanine counted. Only CDR3 DNA is held: 45 bases, read in frame from base 1. According to the germline V gene, CDR1 reads MRHNA and CDR2 reads SNTAGT. V and J are truncated by 6 bases and 3 bases respectively, leaving an intervening sequence of 15 bases. TCRbeta CDR3 regions were amplified from genomic DNA by means of the immunoSEQ Assay, a bias-controlled multiplex PCR. Regarding the original processing steps: Within the assay, amplification of reference gene primers was used to estimate how many nucleated cells each sample contained. Sequence reads were collapsed and filtered to measure the absolute abundance of every unique TCRbeta CDR3 rearrangement. For each sample, productive Simpson clonality was calculated by taking the square root of Simpson's diversity index across productive rearrangements. TCRdb took over this immuneACCESS table, retaining in-frame rearrangements with V and J assigned. Such tables are incomplete; in checked studies, under half of the missing clones stem from an unresolved V gene, and the remainder is unexplained. V, J and clone size were drawn from that table, and D and trimming were deduced from the DNA. The table for this sample lists over 150,000 clones; roughly 83% of them were counted only once. The ten biggest clones cover 9% to 14% of the sample.

The TCR originated in a woman aged 55-70 years with COVID-19, enrolled during active disease. The sequenced material came from peripheral blood. The sequence links TRBV6-4 to TRBJ2-1; a tentative D call is TRBD2 (5 bases match). The CDR3 protein: CASSPLGGFYNEQFF. The bases are TGTGCCAGCAGCCCACTAGGCGGGTTCTACAATGAGCAGTTCTTC.